This is a list of T cell receptor beta chains from one sample in a study of blood T cell dynamics during melanoma immunotherapy. The assay was immunoSEQ multiplex PCR, and TCRdb's table has in-frame clones only and misses some. The sample has about 19,000 clones, approximately 90% seen once. The sequenced sample was blood, obtained from a patient treated with checkpoint blockade. The receptors come from a human donor with melanoma. CDR3s include the opening cysteine and the closing phenylalanine or tryptophan. Fields, in order: clone size, J gene, D gene, V gene, CDR3 DNA, CDR3 protein. D genes are given only for firm matches. The size of a clone is reported for some rows only, either as once, few or many, or as a class for expanded clones.

clone_size: NA; j_call: TRBJ1-4; d_call: NA; v_call: TRBV11-3; cdr3_nt: TGTGCCAGCGGGGGCGGTGAAAAACTGTTTTTT; cdr3_aa: CASGGGEKLFF
clone_size: NA; j_call: TRBJ2-5; d_call: NA; v_call: TRBV4-1; cdr3_nt: TGCGCCAGCAGCCACGAACCGGGACTTGTGAGGTGGCAGTACTTC; cdr3_aa: CASSHEPGLVRWQYF
clone_size: NA; j_call: TRBJ1-1; d_call: TRBD1; v_call: TRBV6-5; cdr3_nt: TGTGCCAGCAGTTACTCGACAGGGTCGGACACTGAAGCTTTCTTT; cdr3_aa: CASSYSTGSDTEAFF
clone_size: NA; j_call: TRBJ1-1; d_call: NA; v_call: TRBV19; cdr3_nt: TGTGCCAGTAGTTTAACAGGGAGGAACACTGAAGCTTTCTTT; cdr3_aa: CASSLTGRNTEAFF
clone_size: NA; j_call: TRBJ1-6; d_call: NA; v_call: TRBV5-6; cdr3_nt: TGTGCCAGCAGCTTGGTTTATGATAATTCACCCCTCCACTTT; cdr3_aa: CASSLVYDNSPLHF
clone_size: NA; j_call: TRBJ1-2; d_call: NA; v_call: TRBV6-1; cdr3_nt: TGTGCCAGCAGTGAACTGGGAGTCGGCGTAAGTGCTAACTATGGCTACACCTTC; cdr3_aa: CASSELGVGVSANYGYTF
clone_size: NA; j_call: TRBJ2-3; d_call: NA; v_call: TRBV27; cdr3_nt: TGTGCCAGCAGTCAAGGGGGTACGGGGAACACAGATACGCAGTATTTT; cdr3_aa: CASSQGGTGNTDTQYF
clone_size: NA; j_call: TRBJ1-4; d_call: TRBD1; v_call: TRBV10-3; cdr3_nt: TGTGCCATCAGTGAGTCACCCGGGACAGGACCTACAACTAATGAAAAACTGTTTTTT; cdr3_aa: CAISESPGTGPTTNEKLFF
clone_size: NA; j_call: TRBJ2-2; d_call: NA; v_call: TRBV27; cdr3_nt: TGTGCCAGCAGTCCGCATACCGGGGCAAACACCGGGGAGCTGTTTTTT; cdr3_aa: CASSPHTGANTGELFF
clone_size: NA; j_call: TRBJ2-7; d_call: NA; v_call: TRBV9; cdr3_nt: TGTGCCAGCAGCGGGGGCACGAAGTCTTCCTACGAGCAGTACTTC; cdr3_aa: CASSGGTKSSYEQYF
clone_size: once; j_call: TRBJ2-3; d_call: TRBD2; v_call: TRBV30; cdr3_nt: TGTGCCTGGAATAGCGGGAGGGGGATCACAGATACGCAGTATTTT; cdr3_aa: CAWNSGRGITDTQYF
clone_size: NA; j_call: TRBJ1-6; d_call: NA; v_call: TRBV14; cdr3_nt: TGTGCCAGCAGCCAAGATTCAGGGAGGAGGTCACCCCTCCACTTT; cdr3_aa: CASSQDSGRRSPLHF
clone_size: NA; j_call: TRBJ2-5; d_call: NA; v_call: TRBV19; cdr3_nt: TGTGCCAGTAGTACGCTTCCGGGGCCCCAAGAGACCCAGTACTTC; cdr3_aa: CASSTLPGPQETQYF
clone_size: NA; j_call: TRBJ2-1; d_call: NA; v_call: TRBV5-1; cdr3_nt: TGCGCCAGCAGCTTGGTAGGGTGGGCTGAGCAGTTCTTC; cdr3_aa: CASSLVGWAEQFF
clone_size: NA; j_call: TRBJ1-6; d_call: NA; v_call: TRBV27; cdr3_nt: TGTGCCAGCGGGCCGGGAAGCTCCTATAATTCACCCCTCCACTTT; cdr3_aa: CASGPGSSYNSPLHF
clone_size: NA; j_call: TRBJ1-1; d_call: TRBD1; v_call: TRBV20-1; cdr3_nt: TGCAGATCACAGGGGGCCACTGAAGCTTTCTTT; cdr3_aa: CRSQGATEAFF
clone_size: NA; j_call: TRBJ2-1; d_call: TRBD2; v_call: TRBV7-2; cdr3_nt: TGTGCCAGCAGCTTACGTAGGCTAGCGGCCTACAATGAGCAGTTCTTC; cdr3_aa: CASSLRRLAAYNEQFF
clone_size: NA; j_call: TRBJ2-7; d_call: TRBD1; v_call: TRBV9; cdr3_nt: TGTGCCAGCAGCGCCGGGACAGGGATCTACGAGCAGTACTTC; cdr3_aa: CASSAGTGIYEQYF
clone_size: NA; j_call: TRBJ2-1; d_call: NA; v_call: TRBV5-4; cdr3_nt: TGTGCCAGCAGCTCCGGGGGAATTAGCTCCTACAATGAGCAGTTCTTC; cdr3_aa: CASSSGGISSYNEQFF
clone_size: NA; j_call: TRBJ2-3; d_call: TRBD1; v_call: TRBV11-2; cdr3_nt: TGTGCCAGCAGACCCCGACAGGGCCGCACAGATACGCAGTATTTT; cdr3_aa: CASRPRQGRTDTQYF
clone_size: NA; j_call: TRBJ2-1; d_call: NA; v_call: TRBV29-1; cdr3_nt: TGCAGCGCTAGGGGGAGCCTGGGGGGCAATGAGCAGTTCTTC; cdr3_aa: CSARGSLGGNEQFF
clone_size: NA; j_call: TRBJ2-1; d_call: NA; v_call: TRBV27; cdr3_nt: TGTGCCAGCACATCCGGGGCGCCACGAGGGAATGAGCAGTTCTTC; cdr3_aa: CASTSGAPRGNEQFF
clone_size: NA; j_call: TRBJ1-2; d_call: NA; v_call: TRBV28; cdr3_nt: TGTGCCAGCAGTTTACCGCCCGGGGGAAGATATGGCTACACCTTC; cdr3_aa: CASSLPPGGRYGYTF
clone_size: NA; j_call: TRBJ1-2; d_call: NA; v_call: TRBV29-1; cdr3_nt: TGCAGCGACCAACAGGGTTGGTATGGCTACACCTTC; cdr3_aa: CSDQQGWYGYTF
clone_size: NA; j_call: TRBJ2-2; d_call: NA; v_call: TRBV6-5; cdr3_nt: TGTGCCAGCAGTTTAGACATAAACACCGGGGAGCTGTTTTTT; cdr3_aa: CASSLDINTGELFF
clone_size: NA; j_call: TRBJ1-1; d_call: TRBD1; v_call: TRBV2; cdr3_nt: TGTGCCAGCAGTTCCACAGGGGGCGGTACTGAAGCTTTCTTT; cdr3_aa: CASSSTGGGTEAFF
clone_size: NA; j_call: TRBJ2-7; d_call: NA; v_call: TRBV19; cdr3_nt: TGTGCCAGTAGTGCAGAAATCTCCTACGAGCAGTACTTC; cdr3_aa: CASSAEISYEQYF
clone_size: NA; j_call: TRBJ2-7; d_call: TRBD2; v_call: TRBV7-9; cdr3_nt: TGTGCCAGCAGCTCGACTGGGACTAGCGGGAGAGGCGAGCAGTACTTC; cdr3_aa: CASSSTGTSGRGEQYF
clone_size: NA; j_call: TRBJ2-7; d_call: NA; v_call: TRBV19; cdr3_nt: TGTGCCAGTAGTATGTCTTCCGGGGGTTCGAGCTACGAGCAGTACTTC; cdr3_aa: CASSMSSGGSSYEQYF
clone_size: NA; j_call: TRBJ2-7; d_call: TRBD2; v_call: TRBV28; cdr3_nt: TGTGCCAGCAGTAATATAGCGGGAGGGATTAGCTCCTACGAGCAGTACTTC; cdr3_aa: CASSNIAGGISSYEQYF
clone_size: NA; j_call: TRBJ2-1; d_call: TRBD2; v_call: TRBV5-1; cdr3_nt: TGCGCCAGCAGCCCTGAACCCGGACTAGCGGGAGGCAATGAGCAGTTCTTC; cdr3_aa: CASSPEPGLAGGNEQFF
clone_size: once; j_call: TRBJ2-3; d_call: TRBD1; v_call: TRBV6-1; cdr3_nt: TGTGCCAGCAGTGATCCGGGACAGGGAGGTACAGATACGCAGTATTTT; cdr3_aa: CASSDPGQGGTDTQYF
clone_size: NA; j_call: TRBJ1-1; d_call: NA; v_call: TRBV27; cdr3_nt: TGTGCCAGCTCCCAAGGCAGAATGAACACTGAAGCTTTCTTT; cdr3_aa: CASSQGRMNTEAFF
clone_size: NA; j_call: TRBJ2-4; d_call: NA; v_call: TRBV4-3; cdr3_nt: TGCGCCAGCAGCCAAGAAGGCCTAGCGTCGGACATTCAGTACTTC; cdr3_aa: CASSQEGLASDIQYF
clone_size: NA; j_call: TRBJ2-3; d_call: NA; v_call: TRBV6-5; cdr3_nt: TGTGCCAGCTCGGGGGTTCGGAACACAGATACGCAGTATTTT; cdr3_aa: CASSGVRNTDTQYF
clone_size: NA; j_call: TRBJ2-7; d_call: NA; v_call: TRBV5-5; cdr3_nt: TGTGCCAGCAGCCCCCTCAATGAATACGAGCAGTACTTC; cdr3_aa: CASSPLNEYEQYF
clone_size: NA; j_call: TRBJ2-2; d_call: TRBD2; v_call: TRBV7-6; cdr3_nt: TGTGCCAGCAGCTCCTACTTAGCGGGAAAGAACACCGGGGAGCTGTTTTTT; cdr3_aa: CASSSYLAGKNTGELFF
clone_size: NA; j_call: TRBJ2-7; d_call: TRBD2; v_call: TRBV5-6; cdr3_nt: TGTGCCAGCAGCCATAGCGGGAGCCTAAGCGAGCAGTACTTC; cdr3_aa: CASSHSGSLSEQYF
clone_size: NA; j_call: TRBJ2-3; d_call: NA; v_call: TRBV19; cdr3_nt: TGTGCCAGTAGGTTCAGTAGCACAGATACGCAGTATTTT; cdr3_aa: CASRFSSTDTQYF
clone_size: NA; j_call: TRBJ1-2; d_call: NA; v_call: TRBV28; cdr3_nt: TGTGCCAGCAGCAGCATCAGCCACGGCGGGGGCCCTGGCTACACCTTC; cdr3_aa: CASSSISHGGGPGYTF
clone_size: NA; j_call: TRBJ2-3; d_call: TRBD2; v_call: TRBV5-4; cdr3_nt: TGTGCCAGCAGCAGTCGACTAGCGGGCGGCACAGATACGCAGTATTTT; cdr3_aa: CASSSRLAGGTDTQYF
clone_size: NA; j_call: TRBJ2-1; d_call: TRBD2; v_call: TRBV5-1; cdr3_nt: TGCGCCAGCACTGTAGCGGGAGGGCGCCTTCTAGCTAGCAATGAGCAGTTCTTC; cdr3_aa: CASTVAGGRLLASNEQFF